Presented here are 30 T cell receptor beta chains from one specimen sequenced in a study of blood T cell repertoires in COVID-19. Data came from immunoSEQ multiplex PCR; TCRdb stores just in-frame clones and leaves some out. The data contain roughly 60,000 clones, approximately 82% of them seen just once; the ten biggest clones take up approximately 3.4%. The sample taken for sequencing was peripheral blood. Receptor source: a man in his fifties or sixties with acute or convalescent COVID-19.

This clone was counted a few times. This rearrangement joins TRBV24-1 to TRBJ2-3; no firm D call. The V gene lost 3 bases and the J gene lost 0 bases, with 6 bases spanning the gap. Germline CDR1 and CDR2: KGHDR and SFDVKD. This CDR3 has 14 amino acids. DNA of the CDR3: TGTGCCACCAGTGATGCTCGGAGCACAGATACGCAGTATTTT. This sequence encodes CATSDARSTDTQYF.

The chain couples TRBV18 to TRBJ1-4; 7 bases map to TRBD1. Trimming removed 3 bases from V and 14 bases from J; junction bases left unmatched: 18. Germline V gene data show CDR1 as KGHSH and CDR2 as LQKENI. CDR3 length equals 16 residues. CDR3 amino acids: CASSPNPGTDRESLFF. CDR3 in DNA: TGTGCCAGCTCACCCAATCCCGGGACAGATCGCGAGTCTCTGTTTTTT.

The chain has TRBV9 and TRBJ2-1; D is uncertain. This CDR3 has 12 residues. CDR1 SGDLS and CDR2 YYNGEE come from the germline V gene. The V gene lost 0 bases and the J gene lost 8 bases, with 6 bases spanning the gap. This chain's CDR3 is CASSVDSDEQFF. The CDR3 region has the DNA TGTGCCAGCAGCGTAGACTCCGATGAGCAGTTCTTC.

The chain links TRBV19 to TRBJ1-2; tentatively, D is TRBD1 (6 bases). The V and J ends lost 9 bases and 3 bases respectively, with 20 bases between them. Germline CDR1 LNHDA, CDR2 SQIVND (reference sequence). The CDR3 has 15 amino acids. The CDR3 is CASITGGRGDYGYTF. The CDR3 DNA reads as TGTGCCAGCATCACTGGGGGCCGAGGGGACTATGGCTACACCTTC.

V gene TRBV2 combines with J gene TRBJ1-6; 10 nucleotides line up with TRBD1. Germline V gives CDR1 SNHLY, CDR2 FYNNEI. This CDR3 contains 14 residues. V lost 7 bases, J lost 7 bases, and 4 bases stayed unmatched. CDR3 coding DNA: TGTGCCAGCAATCGGGGACAGGGGAATTCACCCCTCCACTTT. This codes for CASNRGQGNSPLHF.

The table lists this clone with a count of one. The chain couples TRBV7-2 to TRBJ1-2; 9 bases fit TRBD1. Unmatched junction bases numbered 4, after V lost 3 bases and J lost 2 bases. Germline CDR1 SGHTA, CDR2 FQGNSA. The CDR3 has 15 residues. As DNA, the CDR3 is TGTGCCAGCAGCTTCACAGGGGGCGCAAACTATGGCTACACCTTC. Residues: CASSFTGGANYGYTF.

CDR3 sequence reads: CASSLTATGSGNTIYF. The CDR3 DNA reads TGTGCCAGCAGCTTAACGGCGACAGGCTCTGGAAACACCATATATTTT. The chain combines TRBV7-3 with TRBJ1-3; a possible D gene is TRBD1 (6 bases). The V and J ends lost 0 bases and 0 bases respectively, with 9 bases between them. From germline, CDR1 is SGHTA and CDR2 FQGTGA. CDR3 length equals 16 residues.

The chain carries TRBV4-2 and TRBJ2-6; D is perhaps TRBD2 (5 bases). The germline gives CDR1 LGHNA, CDR2 YNFKEQ. The CDR3 has 15 amino acids. V was cut by 3 bases and J by 6 bases, with 12 bases left in between. CDR3 protein: CASSQDGLEANVLTF. The DNA for the CDR3 is TGTGCCAGCAGCCAGGACGGACTGGAGGCCAACGTCCTGACTTTC.

Notes on this clone: At one end the junction does not follow the germline gene, possibly because of a read error. The chain carries TRBV19 and TRBJ1-5; TRBD1 might be the D (6 bases). Germline-derived CDR1 and CDR2 are LNHDA and SQIVND (reference sequence). CDR3 length: 16 amino acids. CDR3: CASSIYKRGGHQLQHF. The CDR3 DNA reads as TGTGCCAGTAGCATATACAAGCGGGGGGGGCATCAGCTCCAGCATTTT.

The chain employs TRBV5-1 and TRBJ2-2; the match to TRBD1 covers 8 bases. Germline lookup yields CDR1 SGHRS and CDR2 YFSETQ. The V and J ends lost 0 bases and 5 bases, in that order; junction bases with no gene match: 9. The CDR3 is made up of 17 amino acids. The CDR3, as DNA: TGCGCCAGCAGCTTGGAGGAAGTCGGACAGGGTACCGGGGAGCTGTTTTTT. Its protein product is CASSLEEVGQGTGELFF.

This clone was observed a few times. The genes are TRBV27 and TRBJ1-2; maybe TRBD1 (6 bases). The germline CDR1 and CDR2 sequences are MNHEY and SMNVEV (reference sequence). CDR3 length: 13 residues. The V end lost 3 bases, the J end lost 8 bases, and 13 bases lay between the germline ends. CDR3 in DNA: TGTGCCAGCAGTTTCCAGACAGGAGAAGGCTACACCTTC. It is translated as CASSFQTGEGYTF.

The rearrangement uses TRBV27 and TRBJ2-2; 10 bases fit TRBD2. The V gene's germline CDR1 is MNHEY and CDR2 SMNVEV (reference sequence). The CDR3 consists of 15 residues. Losses at the gene ends were 5 bases for V and 4 bases for J; bases not matched to a gene: 4. The CDR3 nucleotides read TGTGCCAGCAGTCCTAGCGGGGGCCGCACCGGGGAGCTGTTTTTT. This codes for CASSPSGGRTGELFF.

The gene calls are TRBV6-5 and TRBJ1-4; D gene unclear. The CDR3 sequence is 15 residues long. V dropped 10 bases and J dropped 4 bases, with 19 bases sitting between them. Germline V gene sequence: CDR1 MNHEY, CDR2 SVGAGI. The CDR3, as DNA: TGTGCCACTTCCCCCCTCCCACACAGTAATGAAAAACTGTTTTTT. This translates into CATSPLPHSNEKLFF.

The chain is built from TRBV12-5 and TRBJ2-6; D unclear. The CDR3 contains 19 residues. Deletions cut 0 bases from V and 0 bases from J, with 15 bases between. Germline CDR1 reads LGHNT; CDR2 reads FRNRAP. The CDR3 DNA reads as TGTGCTAGTGGTTTGGTGATCACTCTATACCCCTCTGGGGCCAACGTCCTGACTTTC. This gives the protein CASGLVITLYPSGANVLTF.

The CDR3 DNA reads TGCAGCGTTGATAGGGGGCTGGGGACCGGGGAGCTGTTTTTT. Protein: CSVDRGLGTGELFF. The gene calls are TRBV29-1 and TRBJ2-2; 7 nucleotides match TRBD1. V was clipped by 3 bases and J by 5 bases; unmatched bases: 6. The V gene's germline CDR1 is SQVTM and CDR2 ANQGSEA. There are 14 residues in the CDR3.

The genes are TRBV21-1 and TRBJ1-1; the DNA was not used to check the table's D call, TRBD1. TRBV21-1 is termed a pseudogene. The CDR3 runs to 12 residues. DNA for the CDR3: TGTGCCAGCAGCCCCAGGGGGCTCGGGGCTTTCTTT. Translating gives CASSPRGLGAFF.

The chain combines TRBV19 with TRBJ1-2; D unclear. Trimming left V 3 bases short and J 4 bases short, with 9 bases between. CDR1 and CDR2 from the germline V gene are LNHDA and SQIVND (reference sequence). The CDR3 covers 13 residues. CDR3 amino acids: CASSIAYPYGYTF. For the CDR3, the DNA is TGTGCCAGTAGTATCGCGTACCCCTATGGCTACACCTTC. Full variable domain (rest looked up from reference TRBV19 and TRBJ1-2): DGGITQSPKYLFRKEGQNVTLSCEQNLNHDAMYWYRQDPGQGLRLIYYSQIVNDFQKGDIAEGYSVSREKKESFPLTVTSAQKNPTAFYLCASSIAYPYGYTFGSGTRLTVV.

The CDR3 sequence is CASSLGGGEKNQPQHF. For the CDR3, the DNA is TGTGCCAGTAGCCTGGGGGGGGGTGAAAAGAATCAGCCCCAGCATTTT. The V and J genes are TRBV19 and TRBJ1-5, with D tentatively TRBD1 (5 bases). This CDR3 is 16 amino acids long. The germline V gene has CDR1 LNHDA and CDR2 SQIVND (reference sequence). The V gene lost 6 bases and the J gene lost 4 bases, with 19 bases spanning the gap.

J is TRBJ2-5 and V is TRBV29-1; D ambiguous. The CDR3 contains 11 residues. V gave up 6 bases and J gave up 9 bases, with 14 bases separating them. Looked up from germline, CDR1 is SQVTM and CDR2 is ANQGSEA. The CDR3 coding sequence is TGCAGCGTGGTACAGAATCAAGCCCAGTACTTC. Residues: CSVVQNQAQYF.

This chain joins TRBV7-9 and TRBJ2-7; D is perhaps TRBD2 (5 bases). This CDR3 spans 13 amino acids. With 4 bases removed from V and 7 bases from J, the gap between germline ends came to 14 bases. Germline CDR1 and CDR2: SEHNR and FQNEAQ (reference sequence). In DNA, the CDR3 is TGTGCCAGCAGCTCACGGGGAATGGTTGAGCAGTACTTC. This translates into CASSSRGMVEQYF.

The rearrangement joins TRBV12-5 to TRBJ2-7, with 7 bases that match TRBD1. This CDR3 region has 16 residues. The V and J ends lost 5 bases and 0 bases, in that order; junction bases with no gene match: 10. Germline loops: CDR1 LGHNT, CDR2 FRNRAP. CDR3 DNA: TGTGCTAGTGGTCCGGTATCGGGACAGAGCTCCTACGAGCAGTACTTC. Protein sequence: CASGPVSGQSSYEQYF.

The gene calls are TRBV4-1 and TRBJ1-5, with no clear D. The CDR3 contains 15 residues. Trimming removed 5 bases from V and 0 bases from J, with 11 bases in between. The V gene's germline CDR1 is MGHRA and CDR2 YSYEKL. CDR3 residues: CASSLFLHSNQPQHF. The CDR3 DNA reads TGCGCCAGCAGCTTATTCTTACATAGCAATCAGCCCCAGCATTTT.

The chain joins TRBV4-1 to TRBJ2-3, with TRBD2 matching 9 bases. The germline CDR1 and CDR2 sequences are MGHRA and YSYEKL. This CDR3 is built from 15 residues. V lost 2 bases to trimming and J lost 2 bases; unmatched junction nucleotides: 2. The CDR3 DNA is TGCGCCAGCAGCCAACGCGGGGGGGACACAGATACGCAGTATTTT. This codes for CASSQRGGDTDTQYF.

The rearrangement links TRBV4-2 to TRBJ2-2, with TRBD2 matching over 7 bases. The junction had 9 bases not matched to a gene; V was cut back by 2 bases and J by 6 bases. This CDR3 has 16 amino acids. CDR1 LGHNA and CDR2 YNFKEQ come from the germline V gene. DNA for the CDR3: TGTGCCAGCAGCCAATACGGGGACTATAAATCCGGGGAGCTGTTTTTT. Its protein product is CASSQYGDYKSGELFF.

The chain links TRBV10-1 to TRBJ2-7; 8 bases are a match to TRBD2. This CDR3 is built from 16 residues. The germline V gene encodes CDR1 WNHNN and CDR2 SYGVQD (reference sequence). The V segment lost 8 bases and the J segment 3 bases; nucleotides outside the gene matches: 15. The CDR3, as DNA: TGCGCCAGCCACATAAACCTAGCGGGCGCCGTCTACGAGCAGTACTTC. This gives the protein CASHINLAGAVYEQYF.

This clone was counted a few times. V and J are TRBV9 and TRBJ1-5; 10 positions match TRBD1. The trim removed 2 bases at V and 7 bases at J, leaving 6 bases unmatched. The CDR3 is made up of 15 amino acids. Germline lookup yields CDR1 SGDLS and CDR2 YYNGEE. The CDR3, as DNA: TGTGCCAGCAGCGTCTCTGGGGACAGGGGCCAGCCCCAGCATTTT. Encoded protein: CASSVSGDRGQPQHF.

The chain uses TRBV15 and TRBJ1-1, with D perhaps matching TRBD1 (6 bases). Between the trimmed V and J ends, which lost 3 bases and 6 bases, there was a span of 17 bases. The CDR3 has 15 amino acids. Germline CDR1 LNHNV, CDR2 YYDKDF (reference sequence). The CDR3 DNA sequence: TGTGCCACCAGCAGTTACAGGGCGTCTTATCCTGAAGCTTTCTTT. This translates into CATSSYRASYPEAFF.

This clone was observed a few times. The gene calls are TRBV5-4 and TRBJ2-7; weak D call: TRBD1 (6 bases). CDR3 size: 13 residues. V gave up 2 bases and J gave up 5 bases, with 11 bases separating them. Germline V lookup: CDR1 SGHNT, CDR2 YYREEE (reference sequence). As DNA, the CDR3 is TGTGCCAGCAGCTTACCACAGGGCAACGAGCAGTACTTC. It encodes CASSLPQGNEQYF.

This sequence joins TRBV24-1 and TRBJ1-2; a possible D gene is TRBD1 (6 bases). CDR1 KGHDR and CDR2 SFDVKD come from the germline V gene. The CDR3 runs to 13 residues. V lost 3 bases to trimming and J lost 6 bases, with 10 bases between them. The CDR3 nucleotides are TGTGCCACCAGTGATAGGACAGTCCATGGCTACACCTTC. Translated: CATSDRTVHGYTF.

The rearrangement joins TRBV25-1 to TRBJ2-2, with 8 bases fitting TRBD1. V lost 6 bases and J lost 5; bases outside the gene matches: 2. The length of the CDR3 is 13 residues. Germline V gene lookup returns CDR1 MGHDK and CDR2 SYGVNS. The CDR3 spells CASRDRATGELFF. CDR3 sequence (DNA): TGTGCCAGCAGGGACAGGGCAACCGGGGAGCTGTTTTTT. The variable domain in full, completed from reference TRBV25-1 and TRBJ2-2, reads EADIYQTPRYLVIGTGKKITLECSQTMGHDKMYWYQQDPGMELHLIHYSYGVNSTEKGDLSSESTVSRIRTEHFPLTLESARPSHTSQYLCASRDRATGELFFGEGSRLTVL.